This T cell receptor (beta chain) was sequenced for a study of blood T cell repertoires in COVID-19. Overall study: Collection of acute and convalescent COVID-19 samples took place in the United States, Italy and Spain. PBMCs, B-cell-depleted T cells, or T cells were the source of the cDNA or gDNA that made up the material.

Germline assignment: CDR1 MDHEN and CDR2 SYDVKM. CDR3 length equals 15 residues. The junction had 3 bases not matched to a gene; V was cut back by 2 bases and J by 2 bases. Per the original methods: Estimation of nucleated cell counts relied on the amplification of reference gene primers. Only in-frame clones appear in the TCRdb table, and some are missing; sequencing was by immunoSEQ multiplex PCR. V and J calls and clone size come straight from that table; D and trimming were deduced from the DNA. The sample shows 150,000 to 200,000 clones, 80% to 90% of them seen only once. The sequencing input was peripheral blood. The clonotype comes from a man aged 70-80 years with active or convalescent COVID-19. This chain connects TRBV28 to TRBJ1-3, with 7 nucleotides matching TRBD1. The CDR3 loop reads CASSLGGQTGNTIYF. The CDR3 bases are TGTGCCAGCAGTTTAGGGGGACAGACTGGAAACACCATATATTTT.